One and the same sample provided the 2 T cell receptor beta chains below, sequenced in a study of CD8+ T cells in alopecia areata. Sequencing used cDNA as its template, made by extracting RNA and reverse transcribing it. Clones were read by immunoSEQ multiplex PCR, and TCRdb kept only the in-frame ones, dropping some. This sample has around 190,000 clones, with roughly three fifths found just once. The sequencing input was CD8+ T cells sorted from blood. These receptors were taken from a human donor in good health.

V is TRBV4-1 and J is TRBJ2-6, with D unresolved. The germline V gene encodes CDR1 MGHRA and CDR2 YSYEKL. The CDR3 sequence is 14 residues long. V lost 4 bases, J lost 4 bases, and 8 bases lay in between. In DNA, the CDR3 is TGCGCCAGCAGCCTCCTCCGGGGGGCCAACGTCCTGACTTTC. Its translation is CASSLLRGANVLTF.

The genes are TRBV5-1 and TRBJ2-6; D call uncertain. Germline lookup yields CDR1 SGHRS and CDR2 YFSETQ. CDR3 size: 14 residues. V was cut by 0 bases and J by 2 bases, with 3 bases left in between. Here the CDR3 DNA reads TGCGCCAGCAGCTTGGTTACTGGGGCCAACGTCCTGACTTTC. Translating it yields CASSLVTGANVLTF.